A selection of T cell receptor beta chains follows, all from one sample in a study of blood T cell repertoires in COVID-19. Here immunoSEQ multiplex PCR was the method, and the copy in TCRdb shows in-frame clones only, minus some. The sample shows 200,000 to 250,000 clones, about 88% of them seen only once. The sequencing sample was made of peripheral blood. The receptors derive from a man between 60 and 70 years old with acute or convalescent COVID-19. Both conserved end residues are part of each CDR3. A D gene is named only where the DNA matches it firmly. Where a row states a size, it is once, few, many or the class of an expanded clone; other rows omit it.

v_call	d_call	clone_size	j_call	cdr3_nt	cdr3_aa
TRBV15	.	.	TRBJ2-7	TGTGCCACCAGCCGGGGGACTCAGGGTTACGAGCAGTACTTC	CATSRGTQGYEQYF
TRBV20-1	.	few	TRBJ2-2	TGCAGTGCGAGGTTCACCGGGGAGCTGTTTTTT	CSARFTGELFF
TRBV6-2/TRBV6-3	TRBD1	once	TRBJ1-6	TGTGCCAGCAGTTACTCGACAGGGCCGGTTGGTTCACCCCTCCACTTT	CASSYSTGPVGSPLHF
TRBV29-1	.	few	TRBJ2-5	TGCAGCGCCCCAGCGGTAATTCAAGAGACCCAGTACTTC	CSAPAVIQETQYF
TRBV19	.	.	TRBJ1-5	TGTGCCAGTAGTATGGGCTTAGGGAGGGGGCAGCCCCAGCATTTT	CASSMGLGRGQPQHF
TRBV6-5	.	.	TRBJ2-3	TGTGCCAGCAGCCTAAGACAGGTTAGCACAGATACGCAGTATTTT	CASSLRQVSTDTQYF
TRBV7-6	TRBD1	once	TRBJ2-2	TGTGCCAGCAGCGGTGGGGCGAGGACAGGAGCCGAACTGAACACCGGGGAGCTGTTTTTT	CASSGGARTGAELNTGELFF
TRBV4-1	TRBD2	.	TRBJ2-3	TGCGCCAGCAGCCAAGGCGATAGCGGGACAGATACGCAGTATTTT	CASSQGDSGTDTQYF
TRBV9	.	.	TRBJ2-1	TGTGCCAGCAGCGTAGTTGTGAGCTCCTACAATGAGCAGTTCTTC	CASSVVVSSYNEQFF
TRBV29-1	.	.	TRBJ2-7	TGCAGCGTCCTCGCAGGGGTGCATACCTACGAGCAGTACTTC	CSVLAGVHTYEQYF
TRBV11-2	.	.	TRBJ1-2	TGTGCCAGCAGCCCCGCGTGGGAGGGCTATGGCTACACCTTC	CASSPAWEGYGYTF
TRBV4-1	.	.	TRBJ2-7	TGCGCCAGCAGCCAAGATCGGGGGGCTACCTACGAGCAGTACTTC	CASSQDRGATYEQYF
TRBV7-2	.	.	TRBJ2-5	TGTGCCAGCAGCCCCCAATTTAGAGAGACCCAGTACTTC	CASSPQFRETQYF
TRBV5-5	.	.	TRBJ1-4	TGTGCCAGCAGCTTGGTTGGGGCAACAACTAATGAAAAACTGTTTTTT	CASSLVGATTNEKLFF
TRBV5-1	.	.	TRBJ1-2	TGCGCCAGCAGCTTGGGGACAAACTATGGCTACACCTTC	CASSLGTNYGYTF
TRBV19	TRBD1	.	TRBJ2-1	TGTGCCAGTAGTATATCGAGGACAGGGGTACTGGATGAGCAGTTCTTC	CASSISRTGVLDEQFF
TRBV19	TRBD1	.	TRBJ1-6	TGTGCCAGTAGGGGACAGGTTCATTCTAATTCACCCCTCCACTTT	CASRGQVHSNSPLHF
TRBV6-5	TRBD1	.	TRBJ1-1	TGTGCCAGCAGTTACTCTACCGGGACAGGTAACACTGAAGCTTTCTTT	CASSYSTGTGNTEAFF
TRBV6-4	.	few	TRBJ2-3	TGTGCCAGCAGTGCGCGGGGCCTAATCACAGATACGCAGTATTTT	CASSARGLITDTQYF
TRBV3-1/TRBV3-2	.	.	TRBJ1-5	TGTGCCAGCAGCCTCCTCTATAGCAATCAGCCCCAGCATTTT	CASSLLYSNQPQHF
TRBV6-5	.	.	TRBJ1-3	TGTGCCCTACAGGGTACTCCTGGAAACACCATATATTTT	CALQGTPGNTIYF
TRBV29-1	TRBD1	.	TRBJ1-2	TGCAGCGTTGAGTCACAGGGGGCAGGCTATGGCTACACCTTC	CSVESQGAGYGYTF
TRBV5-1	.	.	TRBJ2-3	TGCGCCAGCACCCCGGGGGACTCAAGCCAAACTAGCACAGATACGCAGTATTTT	CASTPGDSSQTSTDTQYF
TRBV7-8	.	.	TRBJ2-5	TGTGCCAGCAGCTTAGCACCGGGGGTTGAGACCCAGTACTTC	CASSLAPGVETQYF
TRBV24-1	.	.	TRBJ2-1	TGTGCCACCAGTGATTGGGGCCGTGGGGTGAGTGAGCAGTTCTTC	CATSDWGRGVSEQFF
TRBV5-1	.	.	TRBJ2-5	TGCGCCAGCAGCAGGGGTGGGGAGACCCAGTACTTC	CASSRGGETQYF
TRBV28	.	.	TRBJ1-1	TGTGCCAGCAGTTTAGAACGGAGGACTGAAGCTTTCTTT	CASSLERRTEAFF
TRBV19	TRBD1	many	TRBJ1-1	TGTGCCTGTGACAGGGGGCGGACTGAAGCTTTCTTT	CACDRGRTEAFF
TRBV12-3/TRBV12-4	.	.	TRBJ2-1	TGTGCCAGCACCGGAAGGGGAAATGAGCAGTTCTTC	CASTGRGNEQFF
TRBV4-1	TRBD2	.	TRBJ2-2	TGCGCCAGCAGCCAAGTGGTTAGCGGGGGGACGAACACCGGGGAGCTGTTTTTT	CASSQVVSGGTNTGELFF
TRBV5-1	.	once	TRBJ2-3	TGCGCCAGCAATGGAGATAGCACGAGGAATACGCAGTATTTT	CASNGDSTRNTQYF
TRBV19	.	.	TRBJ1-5	TGTGCCGCGGGGGCCAGCAATCAGCCCCAGCATTTT	CAAGASNQPQHF
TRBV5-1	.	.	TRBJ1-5	TGCGCCAGCAGCTCAGATAGCAATCAGCCCCAGCATTTT	CASSSDSNQPQHF
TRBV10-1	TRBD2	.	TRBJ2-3	TGCGCCAGCAGTGAGACGGGGGGGGCCACAGATACGCAGTATTTT	CASSETGGATDTQYF
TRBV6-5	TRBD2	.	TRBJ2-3	TGTGCCAGCGGTCGGAGGGGAGGGACAGATACGCAGTATTTT	CASGRRGGTDTQYF
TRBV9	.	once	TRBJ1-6	TGTGCCAGCAGCGTAGGGGCCGCAGGGGCCAATTCACCCCTCCACTTT	CASSVGAAGANSPLHF
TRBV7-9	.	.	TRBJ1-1	TGTGCCAGCAGCTTAGCCCCATCGAACACTGAAGCTTTCTTT	CASSLAPSNTEAFF
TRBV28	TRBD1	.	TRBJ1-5	TGTGCCGCGTCAGGGGGTCAGCCCCAGCATTTT	CAASGGQPQHF
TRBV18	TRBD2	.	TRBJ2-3	TGTGCCAGCTCACCACTTAGGGCTAGCGGGGGGACCACAGATACGCAGTATTTT	CASSPLRASGGTTDTQYF
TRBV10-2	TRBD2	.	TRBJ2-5	TGCGCCAGCAGTCCAGGACTAGCCCGGGAGACCCAGTACTTC	CASSPGLARETQYF
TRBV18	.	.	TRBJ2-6	TGTGCCAGCTCAGCCGGTGGGGCCAACGTCCTGACTTTC	CASSAGGANVLTF
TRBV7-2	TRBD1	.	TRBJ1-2	TGTGCCAGCAGCTTAGCCCGACAGGGGGGAAACTATGGCTACACCTTC	CASSLARQGGNYGYTF
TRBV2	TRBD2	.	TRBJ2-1	TGTGCCAGCAGTGAACGAACCGGGGGGGCTTACAATGAGCAGTTCTTC	CASSERTGGAYNEQFF
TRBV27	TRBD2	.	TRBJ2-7	TGTGCCAGCAGCCTGACTAGCGGGGAGGACGAGCAGTACTTC	CASSLTSGEDEQYF
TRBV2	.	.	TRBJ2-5	TGTGCCAGCACCCGAGGGTCAGAGACCCAGTACTTC	CASTRGSETQYF
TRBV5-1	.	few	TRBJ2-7	TGCGCCAGCAGCTTGACCGGAGGGTCTCAGCAGTACTTC	CASSLTGGSQQYF
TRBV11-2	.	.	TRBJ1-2	TGTGCCAGCAGCCCCAGTCTCCGGGACAAAGGAGATGGCTACACCTTC	CASSPSLRDKGDGYTF
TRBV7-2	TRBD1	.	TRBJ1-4	TGTGCCAGCAGCCCCGGACAGGGAGTAGGGGAAAAACTGTTTTTT	CASSPGQGVGEKLFF
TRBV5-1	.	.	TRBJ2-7	TGCGCCAGCAGCTTGGCCCCCGACAGCTCCTACGAGCAGTACTTC	CASSLAPDSSYEQYF
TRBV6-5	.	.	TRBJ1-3	TGTGCCAGCAGTTACGGGGCGGGAGGCTCTGGAAACACCATATATTTT	CASSYGAGGSGNTIYF
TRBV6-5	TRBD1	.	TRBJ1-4	TGTGCCAGCGCCCAGGGGGCAAATGAAAAACTGTTTTTT	CASAQGANEKLFF
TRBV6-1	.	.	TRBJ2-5	TGTGCCAGCAGTGAAGCGGTAGGAACGGGAATCCGACAGACCCAGTACTTC	CASSEAVGTGIRQTQYF